This is a list of T cell receptor beta chains from one sample in a study of control samples from healthy donors and cancer patients. TCRdb's copy holds only in-frame clones and misses some; the assay was immunoSEQ multiplex PCR. The sample lists roughly 100,000 clones, 85% to 90% occurring once. Sequenced sample: PBMCs. The receptors were sampled from a man in his fifties or sixties with lung cancer. Each CDR3 is given with its conserved first and last residue. D genes are given only for firm matches. The size of a clone is reported for some rows only, either as once, few or many, or as a class for expanded clones.

abundance | d_gene | j_gene | v_gene | CDR3aa | CDR3nt
. | TRBD1 | TRBJ2-7 | TRBV3-1/TRBV3-2 | CASSSGTGRPYEQYF | TGTGCCAGCAGTTCCGGGACAGGGCGACCCTACGAGCAGTACTTC
. | . | TRBJ1-1 | TRBV5-1 | CASTQGWGEAFF | TGCGCCAGCACTCAGGGTTGGGGTGAAGCTTTCTTT
. | . | TRBJ2-3 | TRBV24-1 | CATSGPVFTDTQYF | TGTGCCACCAGTGGCCCAGTTTTCACAGATACGCAGTATTTT
. | TRBD1 | TRBJ1-4 | TRBV6-6 | CASSGAGQGNEKLFF | TGTGCCAGCAGTGGGGCGGGACAGGGGAATGAAAAACTGTTTTTT
once | TRBD1 | TRBJ1-2 | TRBV5-6 | CASSPPGTDYYGYTF | TGTGCCAGCAGCCCGCCGGGGACAGACTACTATGGCTACACCTTC
once | TRBD2 | TRBJ2-1 | TRBV7-3 | CASSLTGGLVGNEQFF | TGTGCCAGCAGCTTAACGGGGGGACTAGTTGGCAATGAGCAGTTCTTC
. | . | TRBJ1-4 | TRBV24-1 | CATSATGGATNEKLFF | TGTGCCACCAGTGCGACGGGGGGTGCAACTAATGAAAAACTGTTTTTT
. | TRBD1 | TRBJ1-1 | TRBV5-1 | CASSLQGGNTEAFF | TGCGCCAGCAGCCTCCAGGGGGGGAACACTGAAGCTTTCTTT
. | . | TRBJ1-4 | TRBV3-1/TRBV3-2 | CASGQVGVEKLFF | TGTGCCAGCGGGCAAGTAGGGGTTGAAAAACTGTTTTTT
once | . | TRBJ2-6 | TRBV18 | CATLQDGSSGANVLTF | TGTGCCACCCTTCAGGACGGCAGCTCTGGGGCCAACGTCCTGACTTTC
. | . | TRBJ1-2 | TRBV2 | CASRNGSYIGGYTF | TGTGCCAGCAGGAATGGGTCCTACATCGGGGGCTACACCTTC
. | . | TRBJ2-7 | TRBV29-1 | CSVYGPRYEQYF | TGCAGCGTTTACGGACCCCGCTACGAGCAGTACTTC
once | TRBD2 | TRBJ2-1 | TRBV5-5 | CASSRDYASGNEQFF | TGTGCCAGCAGCCGGGACTACGCCAGCGGCAATGAGCAGTTCTTC
few | . | TRBJ1-6 | TRBV5-1 | CASSLMGTLENSPLHF | TGCGCCAGCAGCTTGATGGGTACACTGGAGAATTCACCCCTCCACTTT
. | . | TRBJ1-5 | TRBV3-1/TRBV3-2 | CASSQARRDQPQHF | TGTGCCAGCAGCCAAGCCCGCAGGGATCAGCCCCAGCATTTT
few | . | TRBJ1-2 | TRBV12-3/TRBV12-4 | CASSHLAGYGYTF | TGTGCCAGCAGCCACTTAGCAGGTTATGGCTACACCTTC
once | TRBD1 | TRBJ1-3 | TRBV30 | CAWSVGGGQGKGTIYF | TGTGCCTGGAGTGTAGGTGGGGGACAGGGGAAAGGTACCATATATTTT
. | TRBD1 | TRBJ1-5 | TRBV5-1 | CASSLGQGEQPQHF | TGCGCCAGCAGCTTGGGGCAGGGGGAACAGCCCCAGCATTTT
few | . | TRBJ2-7 | TRBV10-2 | CASSESASLSYEQYF | TGCGCCAGCAGTGAGTCCGCTAGCCTATCCTACGAGCAGTACTTC
. | . | TRBJ2-3 | TRBV23-1 | CASSRVPAGHLRPDTQYF | TGCGCCAGCAGTCGGGTCCCCGCGGGACACTTAAGACCAGATACGCAGTATTTT
. | . | TRBJ1-4 | TRBV7-9 | CASSLMATNEKLFF | TGTGCCAGCAGCTTGATGGCAACTAATGAAAAACTGTTTTTT
. | . | TRBJ1-2 | TRBV11-2 | CASDTGGIYGYTF | TGTGCCAGCGACACGGGGGGTATCTATGGCTACACCTTC
. | . | TRBJ1-5 | TRBV2 | CASNLFNQPQHF | TGTGCCAGCAACCTGTTTAATCAGCCCCAGCATTTT
. | TRBD1 | TRBJ2-5 | TRBV6-5 | CASSWTGVETQYF | TGTGCCAGCAGTTGGACAGGGGTCGAGACCCAGTACTTC
. | . | TRBJ1-3 | TRBV2 | CASSQTASSGNTIYF | TGTGCCAGCAGTCAGACAGCTAGCTCTGGAAACACCATATATTTT
once | . | TRBJ1-2 | TRBV12-3/TRBV12-4 | CASSSMGDEGYTF | TGTGCCAGCAGCTCAATGGGGGACGAGGGCTACACCTTC
once | . | TRBJ1-2 | TRBV3-1/TRBV3-2 | CASSQDSWGAGTF | .
. | . | TRBJ1-3 | TRBV19 | CASSMSASGNTIYF | TGTGCCAGTAGTATGTCGGCCAGTGGAAACACCATATATTTT
. | TRBD2 | TRBJ2-3 | TRBV7-9 | CASSQGLAGVADTQYF | TGTGCCAGCAGCCAAGGTCTAGCGGGAGTCGCAGATACGCAGTATTTT
. | . | TRBJ1-4 | TRBV6-5 | CASQKGVGGSEKLFF | TGTGCCAGTCAAAAGGGGGTAGGGGGTAGTGAAAAACTGTTTTTT
. | TRBD1 | TRBJ1-2 | TRBV11-2 | CASSPRTGDYGYTF | TGTGCCAGCAGCCCGCGGACAGGGGACTATGGCTACACCTTC
. | . | TRBJ1-5 | TRBV11-3 | CASSLTGAPNQPQHF | TGTGCCAGCAGCTTAACCGGGGCCCCTAATCAGCCCCAGCATTTT
. | TRBD2 | TRBJ2-3 | TRBV7-6 | CASSEGVRGGLADTQYF | TGTGCCAGCAGCGAGGGGGTGCGGGGGGGCTTAGCAGATACGCAGTATTTT
. | . | TRBJ2-1 | TRBV12-3/TRBV12-4 | CASTQRYNEQFF | TGTGCCAGCACCCAAAGGTACAATGAGCAGTTCTTC
. | . | TRBJ2-1 | TRBV24-1 | CATSAGDSRSYNEQFF | TGTGCCACCAGTGCAGGAGATAGTCGGTCCTACAATGAGCAGTTCTTC
. | . | TRBJ1-1 | TRBV4-1 | CASSQDRWGAFF | TGCGCCAGCAGCCAAGATCGGTGGGGAGCTTTCTTT
. | TRBD2 | TRBJ2-7 | TRBV20-1 | CSASRASGVNEQYF | TGCAGTGCTAGTAGGGCTAGCGGGGTTAACGAGCAGTACTTC
. | . | TRBJ1-6 | TRBV3-1/TRBV3-2 | CASSQDYSSEDNSPLHF | TGTGCCAGCAGCCAAGACTACAGTTCAGAAGATAATTCACCCCTCCACTTT
. | TRBD1 | TRBJ1-1 | TRBV2 | CASRGQGTTGNTEAFF | TGTGCCAGCAGAGGACAGGGAACCACCGGAAACACTGAAGCTTTCTTT
. | . | TRBJ1-6 | TRBV23-1 | CASSQPRGCSYNSPLHF | TGCGCCAGCAGTCAACCCCGTGGGTGCTCCTATAATTCACCCCTCCACTTT